What follows describes a single T cell receptor beta chain. Its specificity is not known. CDR1 is SGHTA, CDR2 FQGNSA, per germline. The length of the CDR3 is 13 residues. V was pared by 5 bases and J by 6 bases, with 13 bases between. The source of the sample is a study of cytomegalovirus exposure and HLA in healthy donors. Study results and limitations: Most TCR sequences were seen very rarely across donors, but some public TCRs occurred in many. In a later analysis, at a false discovery rate of 0.05, 16,951 TCR beta sequences were associated with HLA alleles. In a later analysis, productive TCRs from donors in an Asian-associated ancestry cluster reportedly carried fewer N-insertions than the cohort mean.

Vbeta (60) and Jbeta (13) primers were used in the PCR. Assay: immunoSEQ multiplex PCR; the TCRdb copy retains only in-frame clones and omits some. The sample shows roughly 60,000 clones, about 73% of them seen only once. Sequencing was done on a sample of PBMCs. The gene calls are TRBV7-2 and TRBJ1-1, with no clear D. The receptor comes from a woman aged 60 to 75 in good health and CMV-seropositive. This CDR3 reads CASSRNREAEAFF. CDR3 coding DNA: TGTGCCAGCAGCCGGAACCGGGAGGCTGAAGCTTTCTTT.